The source of this T cell receptor beta chain is a study of response to subunit inactivated influenza vaccine. Notes on the study in general: Authors suggested each seasonal flu vaccination may recruit only limited numbers of new T cells.

TCRdb itself ran the RT-PCR reads through MiXCR, one entry per CDR3 protein. This sample yields just under 550,000 distinct CDR3 sequences, of which around 21% are seen a single time; about 3% belongs to the top ten. CDR3 length: 15 residues. J gave up 6 bases and V 1 base, and 4 bases lay outside the gene matches. CDR1 and CDR2 (germline): LNHDA, SQIVND (reference sequence). In this sample, this clonotype turned up a few times. Its matching antigen is unknown. These data also featured in a second study, about T cells expressing NK-cell markers. From that study: Synthesis of TCR beta cDNA relied on 5'RACE template switching carrying UMIs. All TCR beta repertoires analysed originated from sorted CD3+CD56+NKG2C+, CD3+CD56+NKG2C- and CD3+CD56-NKG2C+ T cells. These clonotypes, the leaders elsewhere, also led the CD3+CD56-NKG2C+ fraction in four donors.

The sequence was obtained from a man aged 45-65 years who received an inactivated influenza vaccine. The chain carries TRBV19 and TRBJ2-2; 8 bases agree with TRBD2. The source was CD4+ T cells sorted from PBMCs, collected about 11 days after vaccination. The CDR3 DNA follows: TGTGCCAGTAGTATAGTCGGGGGGGTGCCCGGGGAGCTGTTTTTT. Its protein is CASSIVGGVPGELFF.